Shown below are 14 T cell receptor beta chains from a single sample sequenced in a study of graft-versus-host responses after intestinal transplantation. TCRdb keeps only in-frame clones here, not all; method: immunoSEQ multiplex PCR. The table records about 14,000 clones, roughly a third of them present only once. Responders (roughly 200,000, CFSE-labeled) were co-plated with roughly 200,000 irradiated, violet-dye-labeled stimulators. Specimen: alloreactive CD8+ T cells from a mixed lymphocyte reaction culture, collected before intestinal transplant. Sample subset: CFSE-low proliferating T cells sorted from roughly six-day pre-transplant mixed lymphocyte reaction (GvH or HvG direction). The receptors stem from a human patient who received an intestinal transplant.

The chain carries TRBV9 and TRBJ2-5; a weak D match, TRBD2 (5 bases). This CDR3 is built from 15 residues. Germline-derived CDR1 and CDR2 are SGDLS and YYNGEE. V was cut by 4 bases and J by 4 bases, with 17 bases left in between. The CDR3 coding sequence is TGTGCCAGCAGCCCCCTCTTGGAGGCAGCAGAGACCCAGTACTTC. Translating gives CASSPLLEAAETQYF.

The CDR3 DNA follows: TGTGCCATCAGTGACCTGGAAGGCGGTGAAGCTTTCTTT. It is translated as CAISDLEGGEAFF. This chain links TRBV10-3 with TRBJ1-1, with D hard to call. Deletions cut 3 bases from V and 7 bases from J, with 12 bases between. The CDR3 extends over 13 amino acids. Germline values: CDR1 ENHRY, CDR2 SYGVKD.

A few counts support this clone. The rearrangement joins TRBV18 to TRBJ2-7; maybe TRBD1 (5 bases). The CDR3 totals 15 residues. The germline gives CDR1 KGHSH, CDR2 LQKENI. V was trimmed by 1 base and J by 1 base, leaving 11 bases between them. The DNA of the CDR3 is TGTGCCAGCTCACCACGGGGCAGGGAATCCTACGAGCAGTACTTC. Residues: CASSPRGRESYEQYF.

This clone was observed a handful of times. The rearrangement joins TRBV9 to TRBJ2-6, with D possibly matching TRBD2 (6 bases). Germline V CDR1 and CDR2: SGDLS, YYNGEE. Trimming took 7 bases from V and 0 from J, leaving 8 bases between them. The CDR3 covers 14 residues. CDR3 region: CASAGSSGANVLTF. CDR3 nucleotide sequence: TGTGCCAGCGCGGGATCCTCTGGGGCCAACGTCCTGACTTTC. Full variable domain (missing parts from reference TRBV9 and TRBJ2-6): DSGVTQTPKHLITATGQRVTLRCSPRSGDLSVYWYQQSLDQGLQFLIQYYNGEERAKGNILERFSAQQFPDLHSELNLSSLELGDSALYFCASAGSSGANVLTFGAGSRLTVL.

The CDR3 loop reads CASSLGGVKNIQYF. CDR3 coding DNA: TGTGCCAGCAGTTTAGGCGGGGTCAAAAACATTCAGTACTTC. This sequence joins TRBV27 and TRBJ2-4; possibly TRBD2 for D (6 bases). V gave up 2 bases and J gave up 3 bases, with 8 bases separating them. The CDR3 has 14 amino acids. Germline assignment: CDR1 MNHEY and CDR2 SMNVEV (reference sequence).

The V and J genes are TRBV4-3 and TRBJ2-3; TRBD1 might be the D (5 bases). Trimming took 1 base from V and 3 from J, leaving 8 bases between them. Germline V gene lookup returns CDR1 LGHNA and CDR2 YSLEER. This CDR3 has 14 amino acids. The CDR3 nucleotides are TGCGCCAGCAGCCAAGGTGCAGGGACAGATACGCAGTATTTT. Protein: CASSQGAGTDTQYF.

The V call is TRBV19, the J call TRBJ2-3, with 8 bases that match TRBD1. Germline V gene sequence: CDR1 LNHDA, CDR2 SQIVND (reference sequence). The CDR3 has 15 amino acids. V dropped 5 bases and J dropped 3; count of bases not matched to a gene: 7. CDR3 DNA sequence: TGTGCCAGTAGTCAGGACAGGGTATATACAGATACGCAGTATTTT. Translated, it gives CASSQDRVYTDTQYF.

This chain links TRBV5-6 with TRBJ1-2; 8 positions match TRBD1. The CDR3 sequence is 15 residues long. V shed 4 bases, J shed 3 bases, and the junction held 8 bases outside the gene matches. Germline values: CDR1 SGHDT, CDR2 YYEEEE. The CDR3 DNA follows: TGTGCCAGCAGCCTGACAGGGGCGAATCACTATGGCTACACCTTC. Amino acid sequence: CASSLTGANHYGYTF.

The chain uses TRBV4-1 and TRBJ2-3, with a possible D match to TRBD2 (6 bases). V lost 2 bases to trimming and J lost 2 bases, with 11 bases between them. This CDR3 has 15 residues. The germline CDR1 and CDR2 sequences are MGHRA and YSYEKL. The CDR3 reads CASSQYGGVTDTQYF. The DNA of the CDR3 is TGCGCCAGCAGCCAATACGGGGGAGTCACAGATACGCAGTATTTT.

V gene TRBV27 combines with J gene TRBJ1-2, with 11 bases lining up with TRBD1. Trimming cost V 10 bases and J 8 bases; bases outside gene matches: 6. This CDR3 spans 12 amino acids. Germline V CDR1 and CDR2: MNHEY, SMNVEV (reference sequence). The CDR3 is CATGTGGLGYTF. The CDR3 DNA follows: TGTGCCACCGGGACAGGGGGGCTCGGCTACACCTTC.

This clone is categorized as medium-sized. The chain has TRBV27 and TRBJ1-2; TRBD1 matches 12 bases. This CDR3 is built from 17 residues. V was pared by 0 bases and J by 5 bases, with 7 bases of the junction left unmatched. Germline V gene data show CDR1 as MNHEY and CDR2 as SMNVEV (reference sequence). CDR3 nucleotide sequence: TGTGCCAGCAGTTTATCGGGGGGACAGGGGGCTCTATATGGCTACACCTTC. This translates into CASSLSGGQGALYGYTF.

This chain links TRBV6-1 with TRBJ1-5; the match to TRBD1 covers 7 bases. Germline trimming cut 1 base from V and 6 bases from J; bases unmatched to any gene: 6. The CDR3 loop spans 15 amino acids. Germline lookup yields CDR1 MNHNS and CDR2 SASEGT. CDR3 sequence reads: CASSEVQGLRQPQHF. In DNA, the CDR3 is TGTGCCAGCAGTGAAGTACAGGGGTTGCGTCAGCCCCAGCATTTT.

This clone has just a few counts. The chain uses TRBV29-1 and TRBJ1-1; perhaps TRBD1 as D (5 bases). CDR1 is SQVTM, CDR2 ANQGSEA, per germline. CDR3 length equals 11 residues. The ends were cut back, 3 bases at V and 4 bases at J, with 6 bases in the middle. The CDR3 DNA reads TGCAGCGTTGAGGGGGGCACTGAAGCTTTCTTT. As protein: CSVEGGTEAFF.

In its sample, this clone is medium-sized. This sequence joins TRBV7-9 and TRBJ1-5; 8 nucleotides align to TRBD1. This CDR3 is built from 13 residues. Germline CDR1 reads SEHNR; CDR2 reads FQNEAQ (reference sequence). V lost 3 bases and J lost 6; bases outside the gene matches: 1. Here the CDR3 DNA reads TGTGCCAGCAGCTTTGACAGGGGTCAGCCCCAGCATTTT. Its protein product is CASSFDRGQPQHF.